This record covers a single TCR beta chain. Its antigen is still unknown. No base-level quality is on record; no much larger clone is a single base apart. This entry comes from a study of T cell changes during pregnancy in multiple sclerosis (dated by TCRdb to the late 2010s). A note on the overall study: In women with multiple sclerosis, the researchers looked at how the T cell repertoire shifted as pregnancy progressed.

Preparation of the library involved the immunoSEQ multiplex PCR assay. The table comes from immuneACCESS by way of TCRdb, which keeps in-frame sequences with V and J called. Part of the clones is missing from these tables; in studies checked, under half for an unresolved V gene and the rest for unknown reasons. The sample table contains 67,000 or so clones; only one count was recorded for 92% of them. In total, the top ten clones hold approximately 3% of the sample. The receptor comes from a female donor in good health, enrolled as a control in a pregnancy study. The input for sequencing was CD8+ T cells from peripheral blood mononuclear cells, taken in the third trimester of pregnancy.

CDR3 protein: CASSLGTDNEQFF. The nucleotides are TGTGCCAGCAGCCTGGGGACAGACAATGAGCAGTTCTTC. The V gene is TRBV7-9 and the J gene is TRBJ2-1; TRBD1 matches 7 bases in the middle. In the germline V gene (reference sequence), CDR1 corresponds to SEHNR and CDR2 to FQNEAQ. From the cysteine up to the phenylalanine, the CDR3 has a length of 13 residues. CDR3 DNA only is kept here, 39 bases in frame from base 1. Germline trimming amounts to 5 bases on V and 5 bases on J, with 3 as the count of junction bases outside the gene matches.